This T cell receptor beta chain was recorded in a study of regulatory dendritic cells for organ transplantation. The table came from immunoSEQ multiplex PCR; TCRdb's copy has only in-frame clones and leaves some out. The table lists more than 5,500 clones, 50% to 70% of them singletons. The CDR3 has 12 residues. Germline lookup yields CDR1 MNHNY and CDR2 SVGAGI (reference sequence). The V end was cut by 8 bases, the J end by 2 bases, with 10 bases between. This chain links TRBV6-6 with TRBJ2-7; D possibly corresponds to TRBD1 (5 bases). This sequence originates from a human donor in good health. The sequencing sample was made of memory CD8+ T cells from blood. Subset indicated: CD45RO+ memory T cells. CDR3 protein: CASFDSTYEQYF. The CDR3 DNA reads as TGTGCCAGCTTCGACAGTACCTACGAGCAGTACTTC.